The 21 T cell receptor beta chains below were found in one sample sequenced in a study of control samples from healthy donors and cancer patients. Clones were read by immunoSEQ multiplex PCR, and TCRdb kept only the in-frame ones, dropping some. This table holds nearly 200,000 clones, over 80% found once. The sequencing sample was made of blood. The receptors were gathered from a man between 25 and 39 years old in good health.

A single count supports this clone. This chain uses TRBV30 with TRBJ1-3; D perhaps matches TRBD1 (6 bases). V shed 3 bases and J shed 0 bases, with 15 bases lying between them. Germline V gene sequence: CDR1 GTSNPN, CDR2 SVGIG (reference sequence). The CDR3 length is 16 residues. Here the CDR3 DNA reads TGTGCCTGGAGCGGACAGATACTCTACTCTGGAAACACCATATATTTT. As protein: CAWSGQILYSGNTIYF. Supplemented by reference TRBV30 and TRBJ1-3, the full variable domain reads SQTIHQWPATLVQPVGSPLSLECTVEGTSNPNLYWYRQAAGRGLQLLFYSVGIGQISSEVPQNLSASRPQDRQFILSSKKLLLSDSGFYLCAWSGQILYSGNTIYFGEGSWLTVV.

The DNA for the CDR3 is TGTGCCAGCAGCTCCCGGAGGGTTGGGACCCAGTACTTC. It specifies CASSSRRVGTQYF. The V gene is TRBV7-8, the J gene TRBJ2-5; tentative D call: TRBD2 (6 bases). In germline, CDR1 is SGHVS, CDR2 FQNEAQ. CDR3 length: 13 residues. V gave up 4 bases and J gave up 7 bases, with 13 bases separating them.

The chain has TRBV5-1 and TRBJ2-7, with TRBD1 identical over 8 bases. This CDR3 has 19 amino acids. With 4 bases clipped from V and 4 bases from J, the junction kept 22 bases outside the gene matches. CDR1 and CDR2 (germline): SGHRS, YFSETQ. CDR3 sequence reads: CASSLKSNTQGADVYEQYF. CDR3 coding DNA: TGCGCCAGCAGCCTAAAATCGAACACCCAGGGGGCGGACGTATACGAGCAGTACTTC.

The chain is built from TRBV12-3 or TRBV12-4 and TRBJ2-7, with TRBD2 matching 11 bases. The V and J ends lost 5 bases and 6 bases, in that order; junction bases with no gene match: 3. The CDR3 is 13 amino acids. The CDR3 loop is CASSLTSGVEQYF. The DNA of the CDR3 is TGTGCCAGCAGTCTGACTAGCGGGGTCGAGCAGTACTTC.

This clone was detected once. J is TRBJ2-1 and V is TRBV4-1, with 8 nucleotides matching TRBD2. CDR3 length: 16 amino acids. V shed 0 bases and J 7 bases; nucleotides not matched to a gene: 8. Germline CDR1 MGHRA, CDR2 YSYEKL. The CDR3: CASSQDVQRGSNEQFF. The CDR3 nucleotides are TGCGCCAGCAGCCAAGACGTCCAGCGGGGGAGTAATGAGCAGTTCTTC.

The table lists this clone with a few counts. The chain has TRBV28 and TRBJ2-7, with 9 bases fitting TRBD2. The V gene end was trimmed by 4 bases and the J gene end by 6 bases; junction bases not matched to a gene: 13. Germline CDR1 is MDHEN and CDR2 is SYDVKM. The CDR3 spans 16 residues. CDR3 DNA sequence: TGTGCCAGCAGTTCCGCCCAGGAAGCGGGGGGAGGCGAGCAGTACTTC. Amino acid sequence: CASSSAQEAGGGEQYF.

The chain is built from TRBV11-3 and TRBJ1-1; D is unresolved. Trimming stripped 1 base from V and 2 bases from J, with 5 bases between. The CDR3 loop spans 13 amino acids. Germline V gene sequence: CDR1 SGHNT, CDR2 YENEEA. In DNA form, the CDR3 reads TGTGCCAGCAGCTTAGGTGGTAACACTGAAGCTTTCTTT. Translation: CASSLGGNTEAFF.

The chain recombines TRBV7-9 with TRBJ1-2; no reliable D call. CDR3 length equals 16 residues. V lost 5 bases and J lost 2, with 18 bases in between. The germline gives CDR1 SEHNR, CDR2 FQNEAQ (reference sequence). Here the CDR3 reads CASSPQPGYNNYGYTF. CDR3 coding DNA: TGTGCCAGCAGCCCGCAACCGGGCTACAACAACTATGGCTACACCTTC.

The chain employs TRBV9 and TRBJ2-3; 11 bases fit TRBD2. Losses at the gene ends were 2 bases for V and 4 bases for J; bases not matched to a gene: 3. From germline, CDR1 is SGDLS and CDR2 YYNGEE. The CDR3 has 15 residues. CDR3 sequence reads: CASSVSGGGPDTQYF. Here the CDR3 DNA reads TGTGCCAGCAGCGTTAGCGGGGGGGGCCCAGATACGCAGTATTTT. Full variable domain (rest looked up from reference TRBV9 and TRBJ2-3): DSGVTQTPKHLITATGQRVTLRCSPRSGDLSVYWYQQSLDQGLQFLIQYYNGEERAKGNILERFSAQQFPDLHSELNLSSLELGDSALYFCASSVSGGGPDTQYFGPGTRLTVL.

This chain connects TRBV19 to TRBJ2-7, with D unclear. Germline CDR1 LNHDA, CDR2 SQIVND (reference sequence). The V and J ends lost 6 bases and 0 bases respectively, with 9 bases between them. CDR3 length equals 13 residues. DNA for the CDR3: TGTGCCAGTAGACGGGCAGACTCCTACGAGCAGTACTTC. This encodes CASRRADSYEQYF.

V and J are TRBV9 and TRBJ1-2; D unclear. CDR3 length: 14 residues. Germline lookup yields CDR1 SGDLS and CDR2 YYNGEE. The V end lost 0 bases, the J end lost 4 bases, and 10 bases lay between the germline ends. The CDR3 coding sequence is TGTGCCAGCAGCGTAGCCACAGCAGGCTATGGCTACACCTTC. Translated: CASSVATAGYGYTF. Looking up the rest from reference TRBV9 and TRBJ1-2 gives the full variable domain: DSGVTQTPKHLITATGQRVTLRCSPRSGDLSVYWYQQSLDQGLQFLIQYYNGEERAKGNILERFSAQQFPDLHSELNLSSLELGDSALYFCASSVATAGYGYTFGSGTRLTVV.

V usage is TRBV12-3 or TRBV12-4 and J usage is TRBJ1-1, with D hard to call. Trimming left V 3 bases short and J 0 bases short, with 5 bases between. The length of the CDR3 is 13 residues. The CDR3 DNA is TGTGCCAGCAGTTTCATCCTGAACACTGAAGCTTTCTTT. Translation: CASSFILNTEAFF.

This chain connects TRBV30 to TRBJ2-7; D is perhaps TRBD2 (7 bases). The CDR3 runs 13 residues. V lost 1 base and J lost 2, with 9 bases in between. Germline CDR1 and CDR2: GTSNPN and SVGIG (reference sequence). The CDR3 sequence is CAWSEGGAYEQYF. DNA for the CDR3: TGTGCCTGGAGTGAAGGGGGGGCCTACGAGCAGTACTTC.

V and J are TRBV5-6 and TRBJ2-2; TRBD1 matches 7 bases. This CDR3 has 16 residues. The V gene end was trimmed by 6 bases and the J gene end by 6 bases; junction bases not matched to a gene: 14. The V gene's germline CDR1 is SGHDT and CDR2 YYEEEE. This chain's CDR3 is CASNAELTTGAGELFF. CDR3 sequence (DNA): TGTGCCAGCAATGCTGAGCTTACAACAGGGGCCGGGGAGCTGTTTTTT.

This rearrangement joins TRBV18 to TRBJ1-2, with TRBD1 identical over 8 bases. The trim removed 0 bases at V and 4 bases at J, leaving 10 bases unmatched. The CDR3 covers 17 residues. Germline V CDR1 and CDR2: KGHSH, LQKENI. The CDR3 nucleotides read TGTGCCAGCTCACCACCGAAGGGACAGGCTTTAGGCTATGGCTACACCTTC. This codes for CASSPPKGQALGYGYTF.

This rearrangement joins TRBV5-1 to TRBJ1-1; D gene ambiguous. This CDR3 is 13 amino acids long. Germline-derived CDR1 and CDR2 are SGHRS and YFSETQ. The V and J ends lost 0 bases and 2 bases respectively, with 5 bases between them. The CDR3: CASSLEANTEAFF. The CDR3 DNA follows: TGCGCCAGCAGCTTGGAAGCAAACACTGAAGCTTTCTTT.

The chain combines TRBV21-1 with TRBJ1-5. TRBV21-1 is recorded as a pseudogene. CDR3 length equals 17 residues. Here the CDR3 DNA reads TGTGCCAGCAACCTCGGACGGCGGCCCTTTAGCAATCAGCCCCAGCATTTT. It encodes CASNLGRRPFSNQPQHF.

The chain is built from TRBV20-1 and TRBJ1-1; D is perhaps TRBD1 (5 bases). Per the germline V gene, CDR1 is DFQATT and CDR2 is SNEGSKA (reference sequence). Trimming removed 5 bases at V and 1 base at J, with 5 bases between. The CDR3 totals 11 residues. This chain's CDR3 is CSAGGNTEAFF. CDR3 nucleotide sequence: TGCAGTGCTGGGGGGAACACTGAAGCTTTCTTT.

This clone has only one observation. The chain joins TRBV5-1 to TRBJ2-7, with D tentatively TRBD1 or TRBD2 (7 bases each). Looked up from germline, CDR1 is SGHRS and CDR2 is YFSETQ. CDR3 size: 15 residues. V was shortened by 4 bases and J by 2 bases, with 16 bases between the two germline ends. The CDR3 loop reads CASSIDREGAYEQYF. The CDR3 DNA is TGCGCCAGCAGCATCGACAGGGAGGGAGCCTACGAGCAGTACTTC.

The chain carries TRBV6-1 and TRBJ1-5, with TRBD1 matching 7 bases. CDR1 and CDR2 from the germline V gene are MNHNS and SASEGT. The CDR3 totals 19 residues. V trimming: 4 bases; J trimming: 3 bases; junction bases outside the gene matches: 18. The CDR3 is CASSAPEGAPLSFNQPQHF. CDR3 sequence (DNA): TGTGCCAGCAGTGCGCCCGAGGGGGCTCCATTATCCTTCAATCAGCCCCAGCATTTT.

This clone was seen once. The rearrangement uses TRBV5-1 and TRBJ2-1, with 9 bases aligning to TRBD1. This CDR3 has 16 amino acids. V gave up 4 bases and J gave up 9 bases; unmatched junction bases: 14. Germline V gene data show CDR1 as SGHRS and CDR2 as YFSETQ. The CDR3 sequence: CASSQLWDREGGEQFF. DNA for the CDR3: TGCGCCAGCAGCCAGCTGTGGGACAGGGAAGGAGGTGAGCAGTTCTTC.